The rows below give T cell receptor beta chains drawn from one sample of a study of shared clonotypes between healthy human individuals. Some clones are missing from TCRdb's copy, which holds only in-frame ones; the method was immunoSEQ multiplex PCR. The sample carries about 1.9 million clones, 80% to 95% recorded once. The sequenced sample consisted of naive CD8+ T cells from PBMCs. All receptors derive from a man aged 18 to 30 in good health. Some clones in this sample may be carry-over from other donors' samples. Both conserved end residues are trimmed from each CDR3.

TRBV29-1	TRBJ2-2	SASFPTGELF
TRBV7-9	TRBJ2-7	ASSFGLAGPFSPYEQY
TRBV10-3	TRBJ1-1	AILDLQVAEAF
TRBV29-1	TRBJ1-2	SALVQDGYT
TRBV11-2	TRBJ1-3	ASTGGSNTIY
TRBV6-5	TRBJ1-2	ASSYYGAADYGYT
TRBV9	TRBJ2-7	ASSPHRGGDYYEQY
TRBV10-3	TRBJ2-1	ATLAKDGPIRSNEQF
TRBV6-6	TRBJ2-7	ATGPLRGYEQY
TRBV5-5	TRBJ2-7	ASSLEGESYEQY
TRBV27	TRBJ1-1	ASSIPGQGDTEAF
TRBV11-2	TRBJ2-5	ASSSFRGSQETQY
TRBV4-1	TRBJ2-2	ASSQAARDSTSTGELF
TRBV15	TRBJ2-7	ATSRMEGGLYEQY
TRBV27	TRBJ2-2	ASSPMGTGELF
TRBV30	TRBJ2-1	AWSRRGSYNEQF
TRBV4-2	TRBJ2-7	ASSPVRDRGRDEQY
TRBV11-2	TRBJ2-1	ASSSAGPYNEQF
TRBV4-2	TRBJ2-2	ASSQWFSGDTGELF
TRBV19	TRBJ2-3	ASSIKGGSTDTQY
TRBV27	TRBJ2-7	ASSLAAAYEQY
TRBV4-3	TRBJ1-1	ASSQTQEAF
TRBV28	TRBJ2-2	ASRDISGAGELF
TRBV5-4	TRBJ1-2	ASSLLWDRVSYT
TRBV7-9	TRBJ2-1	ASSPGNYNEQF